Each of the 9 T cell receptor beta chains below was sequenced from the same sample in a study of blood T cells in healthy people across ages. Next came a second PCR, run for about 7 to 12 cycles, which used a sample-barcoded 5' primer along with a J-beta primer mix. In TCRdb, the 5' RACE reads were re-called with MiXCR into one record per CDR3 protein. This sample yields roughly 680,000 distinct CDR3 sequences, of which around 45% are seen a single time; roughly a third belongs to the top ten. The sample consisted of blood. These receptor sequences come from a woman between 55 and 75 years old in good health.

This clonotype was detected only once. The CDR3 loop is CASTFSGNTEAFF. The CDR3, as DNA: TGCGCCAGCACCTTTTCCGGGAACACTGAAGCTTTCTTT. The V gene is TRBV5-1, the J gene TRBJ1-1; D not certain. Germline V lookup: CDR1 SGHRS, CDR2 YFSETQ. Trimming cost V 6 bases and J 1 base, with 10 bases left between them. The CDR3 length is 13 residues.

This clonotype was found a few times. The rearrangement joins TRBV5-1 to TRBJ2-1; D remains unclear. This CDR3 is built from 12 residues. Trimming took 2 bases from V and 8 from J, leaving 8 bases between them. The germline V gene has CDR1 SGHRS and CDR2 YFSETQ. This CDR3 reads CASSFPRDEQFF. The CDR3 region has the DNA TGCGCCAGCAGCTTCCCGCGAGATGAGCAGTTCTTC.

The V call is TRBV6-2 or TRBV6-3, the J call TRBJ2-1, with 11 bases that match TRBD2. Trimming cost V 4 bases and J 0 bases; bases outside gene matches: 5. CDR3 length: 17 amino acids. CDR1 MNHEY and CDR2 SVGEGT come from the germline V gene. For the CDR3, the DNA is TGTGCCAGCAGTTTTGGGGGACTAGCGGTCTCCTACAATGAGCAGTTCTTC. Translation gives CASSFGGLAVSYNEQFF.

This clonotype appeared many times. The V gene is TRBV4-3, the J gene TRBJ2-7, with D uncertain. V shed 0 bases and J shed 7 bases, with 10 bases lying between them. This CDR3 contains 13 residues. Per the germline V gene, CDR1 is LGHNA and CDR2 is YSLEER. For the CDR3, the DNA is TGCGCCAGCAGCCAAGATACTATTAAGGAGCAGTACTTC. It yields the protein CASSQDTIKEQYF.

This clonotype showed up just a few times. The chain employs TRBV12-3 or TRBV12-4 and TRBJ1-2; tentatively, D is TRBD1 (5 bases). V lost 10 bases and J 7 bases, leaving 13 bases between the germline ends. This CDR3 contains 11 residues. DNA of the CDR3: TGTGCCACCGCGGACATTGCTGGCTACACCTTC. Amino acids: CATADIAGYTF.

The chain couples TRBV5-5 to TRBJ2-5, with a possible D match to TRBD2 (5 bases). Germline CDR1 reads SGHKS; CDR2 reads YYEKEE (reference sequence). V gave up 4 bases and J gave up 5 bases, with 12 bases separating them. This CDR3 region has 13 residues. The CDR3 region is CASSPPGIETQYF. The CDR3 region has the DNA TGTGCCAGCAGCCCTCCCGGGATTGAGACCCAGTACTTC.

This sequence joins TRBV20-1 and TRBJ2-1; D is unclear. In germline, CDR1 is DFQATT, CDR2 SNEGSKA (reference sequence). Trimming pared 0 bases from V and 10 bases from J, leaving 19 bases between. This CDR3 region has 15 residues. The CDR3 sequence: CSARDPGPRLGEQFF. CDR3 nucleotides: TGCAGTGCTAGAGATCCGGGTCCCCGGCTGGGCGAGCAGTTCTTC.

This clonotype was seen many times. The chain has TRBV7-2 and TRBJ2-7; TRBD2 matches 9 bases. CDR1 is SGHTA and CDR2 is FQGNSA in the germline V gene. Trimming took 5 bases from V and 5 from J; bases not matched to a gene: 13. The CDR3 has 16 amino acids. The CDR3 DNA reads as TGTGCCAGCAGCATGAATAGCGGGAGAGGGTTAAACGAGCAGTACTTC. It translates to CASSMNSGRGLNEQYF.

Only a few counts were recorded for this clonotype. This sequence joins TRBV12-3 or TRBV12-4 and TRBJ2-5, with D hard to call. With 5 bases removed from V and 1 base from J, the gap between germline ends came to 14 bases. The CDR3 extends over 15 amino acids. The CDR3 nucleotides read TGTGCCAGCAGTCCAGGACGGAAGCCCCAAGAGACCCAGTACTTC. This gives the protein CASSPGRKPQETQYF.